A single T cell receptor (beta chain) is shown here with its context. The data were produced by immunoSEQ multiplex PCR, yet TCRdb's version contains in-frame clones alone and is incomplete. The sample shows about 98,000 clones, about 85% of them seen only once. Trimming removed 3 bases at V and 3 bases at J, with 18 bases between. The length of the CDR3 is 15 residues. Germline V gives CDR1 DFQATT, CDR2 SNEGSKA (reference sequence). This sample was taken from a study of blood T cell repertoires in COVID-19. Study overall: In each case, the material was cDNA or gDNA derived from T cells, B-cell-depleted T cells, or PBMCs.

The chain combines TRBV20-1 with TRBJ2-7, with D tentatively TRBD2 (6 bases). The specimen was peripheral blood. The source is a man between 65 and 85 years old with acute or convalescent COVID-19. CDR3 bases: TGCAGTGCTAGTGAGGTCGGGCGGGGCGGCTACGAGCAGTACTTC. As protein: CSASEVGRGGYEQYF.